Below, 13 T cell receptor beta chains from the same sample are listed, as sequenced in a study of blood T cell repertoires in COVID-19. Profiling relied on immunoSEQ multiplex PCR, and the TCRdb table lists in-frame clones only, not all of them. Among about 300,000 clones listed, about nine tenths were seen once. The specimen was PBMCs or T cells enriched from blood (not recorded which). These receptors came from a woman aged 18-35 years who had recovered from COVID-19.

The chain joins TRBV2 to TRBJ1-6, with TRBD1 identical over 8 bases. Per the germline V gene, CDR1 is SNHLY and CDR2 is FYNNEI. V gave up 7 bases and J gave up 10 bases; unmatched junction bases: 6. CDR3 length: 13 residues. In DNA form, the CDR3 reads TGTGCCAGCACGGGACAGGCCTACTCACCCCTCCACTTT. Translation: CASTGQAYSPLHF. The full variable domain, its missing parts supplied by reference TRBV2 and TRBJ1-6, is EPEVTQTPSHQVTQMGQEVILRCVPISNHLYFYWYRQILGQKVEFLVSFYNNEISEKSEIFDDQFSVERPDGSNFTLKIRSTKLEDSAMYFCASTGQAYSPLHFGNGTRLTVT.

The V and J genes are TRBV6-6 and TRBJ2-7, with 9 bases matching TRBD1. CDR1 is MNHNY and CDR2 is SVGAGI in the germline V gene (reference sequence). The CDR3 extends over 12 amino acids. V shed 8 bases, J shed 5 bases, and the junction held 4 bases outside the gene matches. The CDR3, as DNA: TGTGCCAGCGGGACAGGGCCCCACGAGCAGTACTTC. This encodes CASGTGPHEQYF.

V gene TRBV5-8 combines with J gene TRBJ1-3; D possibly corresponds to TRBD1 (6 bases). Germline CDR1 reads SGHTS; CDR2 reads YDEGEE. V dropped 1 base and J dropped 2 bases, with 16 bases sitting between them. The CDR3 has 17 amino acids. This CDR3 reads CASSLLGAGVPGNTIYF. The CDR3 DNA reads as TGTGCCAGCAGCTTGCTGGGGGCGGGAGTACCTGGAAACACCATATATTTT.

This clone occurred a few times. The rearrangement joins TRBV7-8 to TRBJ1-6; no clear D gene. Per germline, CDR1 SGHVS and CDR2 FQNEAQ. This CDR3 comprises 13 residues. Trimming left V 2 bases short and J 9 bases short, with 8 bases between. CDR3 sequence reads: CASSLMLSSPLHF. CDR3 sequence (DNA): TGTGCCAGCAGCTTAATGTTGAGTTCACCCCTCCACTTT.

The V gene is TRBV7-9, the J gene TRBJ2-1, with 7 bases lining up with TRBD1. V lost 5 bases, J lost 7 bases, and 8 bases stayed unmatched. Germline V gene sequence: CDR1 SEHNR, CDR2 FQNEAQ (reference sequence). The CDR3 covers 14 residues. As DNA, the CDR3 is TGTGCCAGCAGCCGGGGCAGGGGGAAAAATGAGCAGTTCTTC. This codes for CASSRGRGKNEQFF.

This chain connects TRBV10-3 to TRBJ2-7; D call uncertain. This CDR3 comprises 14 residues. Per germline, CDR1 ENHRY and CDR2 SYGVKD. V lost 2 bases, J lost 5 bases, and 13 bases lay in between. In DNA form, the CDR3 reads TGTGCCATCAGTGAGAATTCGGTACGGGACGAGCAGTACTTC. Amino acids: CAISENSVRDEQYF.

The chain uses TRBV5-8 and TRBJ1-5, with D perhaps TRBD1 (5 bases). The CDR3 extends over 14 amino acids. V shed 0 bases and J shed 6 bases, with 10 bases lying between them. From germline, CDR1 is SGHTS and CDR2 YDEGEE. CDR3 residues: CASSLGVGGQPQHF. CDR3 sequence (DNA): TGTGCCAGCAGCTTGGGGGTCGGGGGTCAGCCCCAGCATTTT.

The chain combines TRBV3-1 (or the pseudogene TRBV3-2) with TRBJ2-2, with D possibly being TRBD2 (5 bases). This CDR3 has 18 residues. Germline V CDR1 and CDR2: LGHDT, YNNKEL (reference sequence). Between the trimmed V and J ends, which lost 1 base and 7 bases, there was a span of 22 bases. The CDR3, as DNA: TGTGCCAGCAGCCAAGGAATTGGTCCCAGCGGTGGTGGCGGGGAGCTGTTTTTT. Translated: CASSQGIGPSGGGGELFF.

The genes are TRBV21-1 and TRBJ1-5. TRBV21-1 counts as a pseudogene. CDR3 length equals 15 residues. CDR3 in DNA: TGTGCCAGCAGCAAAAAGGAGGACAGCAATCAGCCCCAGCATTTT. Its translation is CASSKKEDSNQPQHF.

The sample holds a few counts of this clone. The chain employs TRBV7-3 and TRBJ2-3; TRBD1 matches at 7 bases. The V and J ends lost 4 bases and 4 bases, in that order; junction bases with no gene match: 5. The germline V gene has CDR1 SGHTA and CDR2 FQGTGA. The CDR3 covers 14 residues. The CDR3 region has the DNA TGTGCCAGCAGCTCAGGACAGGAGGCAGATACGCAGTATTTT. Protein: CASSSGQEADTQYF.

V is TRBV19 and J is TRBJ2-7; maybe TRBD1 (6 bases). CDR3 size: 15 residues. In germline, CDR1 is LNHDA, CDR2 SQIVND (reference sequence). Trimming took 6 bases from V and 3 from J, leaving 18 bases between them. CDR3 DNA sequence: TGTGCCAGTAGCGAGATAGGTGGCAGGGGCTACGAGCAGTACTTC. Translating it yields CASSEIGGRGYEQYF.

CDR3 sequence (DNA): TGTGCCAGCAGCTCAATTCGGGACAGGGGCCCCGAGCAGTACTTC. This encodes CASSSIRDRGPEQYF. V is TRBV7-9 and J is TRBJ2-7; 10 nucleotides align to TRBD1. Germline V lookup: CDR1 SEHNR, CDR2 FQNEAQ (reference sequence). V was clipped by 4 bases and J by 6 bases; unmatched bases: 9. The CDR3 runs 15 residues.

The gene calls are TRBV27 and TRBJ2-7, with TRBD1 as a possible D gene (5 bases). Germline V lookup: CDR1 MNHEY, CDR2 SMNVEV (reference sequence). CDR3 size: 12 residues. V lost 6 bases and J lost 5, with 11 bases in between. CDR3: CASRSQGHEQYF. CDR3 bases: TGTGCCAGCAGGTCCCAGGGCCACGAGCAGTACTTC.